This is a list of T cell receptor beta chains from one sample in a study of blood T cell repertoires in COVID-19. Sequencing was performed with immunoSEQ multiplex PCR; in TCRdb, only in-frame clones are kept and a portion is missing. This repertoire shows roughly 260,000 clones, 85% to 90% found once; its top ten account for 11%. The sequenced sample consisted of peripheral blood. These receptors originate from a woman aged 25 to 39 with COVID-19, enrolled during active disease. Both conserved end residues are trimmed from each CDR3.

V	length	J	CDR3
TRBV6-5	12	TRBJ1-5	ASSRQGANQPQH
TRBV28	13	TRBJ1-2	ASSDGTGVSYGYT
TRBV21-1	12	TRBJ2-2	ASSKDGREAVLF
TRBV4-1	12	TRBJ1-2	ASSFREGEGGYT
TRBV28	12	TRBJ2-5	ASSLFPSQETQY
TRBV29-1	10	TRBJ2-3	SVSVPGDTQY
TRBV5-1	13	TRBJ1-3	ASSLQGPPGNTIY
TRBV5-1	14	TRBJ2-7	ASSELTGHSGGEQY
TRBV30	11	TRBJ2-5	AWSLSQGETQY
TRBV2	12	TRBJ1-2	ASSEGGVDYGYT
TRBV18	12	TRBJ1-3	ASSPAGLGNTIY
TRBV7-8	13	TRBJ2-1	ASSARTSLYNEQF
TRBV6-5	11	TRBJ2-5	ASSYQKTQAQY
TRBV2	12	TRBJ2-2	ASRAGTNTGELF
TRBV12-3/TRBV12-4	11	TRBJ2-7	ASSPYQAEEQY
TRBV4-1	13	TRBJ1-5	ASSQDQGGGQPQH
TRBV5-6	13	TRBJ1-5	ASSLLTTGDQPQH
TRBV28	16	TRBJ2-1	ASSLGTSGPPSYNEQF
TRBV5-1	13	TRBJ2-7	ASSLELAGGWEQY
TRBV2	11	TRBJ2-5	ARGTSGTGTQY
TRBV5-6	14	TRBJ2-7	ASSSIGTGGIYEQY
TRBV3-1/TRBV3-2	16	TRBJ2-5	ASSQSKLSLVVQETQY
TRBV6-5	12	TRBJ2-7	AIALGQGPFEQY
TRBV29-1	12	TRBJ1-2	SVFLTGESYGYT
TRBV6-6	14	TRBJ1-6	ASSYSRGEPNSPLH
TRBV27	12	TRBJ2-7	ASSLREFGGEQY
TRBV2	11	TRBJ1-5	ASRSGVDQPQH
TRBV5-1	12	TRBJ2-1	ASSGGSGRNEQF
TRBV7-2	14	TRBJ2-3	ASSSTGLAGTDTQY
TRBV2	10	TRBJ1-1	ASSYSNTEAF
TRBV9	14	TRBJ1-1	ASSARLASSGAEAF
TRBV2	16	TRBJ2-3	ASSQVGGPSSLGDTQY
TRBV13	14	TRBJ1-2	ASSFLGGRDNYGYT
TRBV19	13	TRBJ2-4	ASRPQGLAKNIQY
TRBV19	13	TRBJ2-7	ASSKDPEGVYEQY
TRBV11-1	12	TRBJ2-3	ASSTTSGTDTQY
TRBV2	9	TRBJ2-7	ASLRVAGLY
TRBV7-3	13	TRBJ1-6	ASSLGEGYNSPLH
TRBV28	12	TRBJ1-3	ASSGGVIGNTIY
TRBV5-1	16	TRBJ2-7	ASSSPRGLAGGHYEQY
TRBV5-1	12	TRBJ2-5	ASSLDRIQETQY
TRBV7-9	13	TRBJ2-3	ASSLTGLSTDTQY
TRBV2	11	TRBJ2-3	ASSENPRLAQY
TRBV11-2	13	TRBJ2-7	ASSLGGNAGYEQY
TRBV2	13	TRBJ2-5	ASSREAGAQETQY
TRBV7-2	14	TRBJ2-7	ASSLALAGDLYEQY
TRBV28	10	TRBJ2-7	ASSRDSYEQY